This T cell receptor (beta chain) was found in a study of T-cell reconstitution after alpha-beta-depleted transplantation in children. This clonotype appeared a few times. Its antigen is not identified. Study conclusions and caveats: After transplant, high TCRbeta diversity at day 60 in some patients arose from surviving recipient T cells and thymic progenitors. After transplant, at about two months, alpha-beta T cells were reportedly derived from several hundred expanded graft clones. Most T-cell counts and diversity one year after the transplant came from T cells that were newly produced.

The germline CDR1 and CDR2 sequences are SGHDT and YYEEEE. V lost 4 bases and J lost 4, with 20 bases in between. The CDR3 extends over 16 amino acids. Unique molecular identifiers were used in preparing the TCRbeta library. Each CDR3 protein is one row after TCRdb ran MiXCR on the PCR reads. The table records about a million distinct CDR3 sequences, about 31% of them present only once. The V call is TRBV5-6, the J call TRBJ1-1; D might be TRBD1 (6 bases). Material: PBMCs, mostly from graft donor cells, obtained 360 days after TCRalphabeta/CD19-depleted stem cell transplant. The sequence was obtained from a boy in the first two years of life who had a stem cell transplant for SCID, so the T cells may come from the graft donor. CDR3 region: CASSREVGDIITEAFF. The DNA for the CDR3 is TGTGCCAGCAGCCGTGAGGTCGGGGACATTATCACTGAAGCTTTCTTT.